This TCR beta chain is from a study of blood T cell repertoires in COVID-19 (dated by TCRdb to 2018 to 2020). A note on the overall study: Samples from collaborators originated in the United States, Italy and Spain and spanned both the acute and convalescent phases of COVID-19. Where HLA class I and class II types were available, the types were taken from metadata supplied by the sample provider, not from assay-based typing. The dataset comprised deeply sampled blood TCRbeta repertoires from subjects exposed to, actively infected with, or recovered from COVID-19. A freely available public database, intended as a resource for researchers studying the immune response to SARS-CoV-2, is where the repertoires were released. Sample metadata almost always included a de-identified subject ID, COVID-19 status, age in years and sex. The material from the prospective study consisted of cDNA or gDNA derived from T cells, B-cell-depleted T cells, or PBMCs. Samples came from the ongoing ImmuneRACE study (first 160 participants) plus 1,254 subjects from 6 global collaborators. Points the paper makes about the study in general: The quantity of clinical and demographic metadata differed by source and by participant and was supplied without curation.

For this clone: Its binding antigen is unknown. The record has no base qualities; no much larger clone is one base away.

The immunoSEQ Assay, a bias-controlled multiplex PCR, was used to amplify TCRbeta CDR3 regions from genomic DNA. Processing in the source paper ran as follows. The number of nucleated cells in each sample was estimated by amplification of reference gene primers within the assay. To quantify the absolute abundance of each unique TCRbeta CDR3 rearrangement, sequence reads were collapsed and filtered. For each sample, productive Simpson clonality was calculated as the square root of Simpson's diversity index over productive rearrangements. Not all clones reach the TCRdb copy of this immuneACCESS table, which keeps in-frame sequences only. Checked studies attribute under half of the gap to unresolved V genes and leave the rest unexplained. V and J calls and clone size are those listed in that table; D and trimming were worked out from the DNA. The sample records about 400,000 clones, just under 90% of which are singletons. 1.5% to 2% of the sample goes to the ten largest clones.

Here V drops 8 bases and J drops 3 bases, and the junction holds 3 bases not matched to any gene. CDR1 MNHEY and CDR2 SVGAGI were looked up in the germline V gene. There are 12 amino acids in the CDR3, from cysteine to phenylalanine inclusive. Solely the CDR3 DNA is kept, with 36 bases framed from the first base. Enrolling through a virtual design, the prospective study's participants ranged in age from roughly 18 to 95 years and lived across some 23 United States geographic areas. Cohort assignment in the prospective study relied on participant-reported clinical history from a screening survey and a study questionnaire. Recovered participants in ImmuneRACE Cohort 3 were defined as having two consecutive negative NP/OP PCR tests, clearance from a healthcare professional, or resolution of symptoms. Mobile phlebotomists in the prospective study collected whole blood, serum and a nasopharyngeal or oropharyngeal swab from every participant. Over a roughly 2-month period, participants in the prospective study had the option of providing additional blood draws and questionnaires. Prospective study blood samples were shipped either frozen or at room temperature before DNA extraction.

In this chain, TRBV6-5 is recombined with TRBJ1-1; 7 of the junction bases match TRBD1. The sample comprised PBMCs or T cells enriched from blood (not recorded which). This TCR came from a woman aged 25 to 39 who had recovered from COVID-19. CDR3 protein: CASLDRDTEAFF. The nucleotide sequence is TGTGCCAGCCTAGACAGGGACACTGAAGCTTTCTTT.